These T cell receptor beta chains were read from a single sample in a study of cytomegalovirus exposure and HLA in healthy donors. The repertoire was sequenced with immunoSEQ multiplex PCR; TCRdb's copy has only in-frame clones and lacks some. Its table lists about 160,000 clones. Specimen: PBMCs. The receptors stem from a woman aged 60 to 75 in good health and CMV-seronegative. The CDR3 runs from the conserved cysteine through the conserved F or W. The order of the fields is J gene, V gene, CDR3 protein.

TRBJ2-7 | TRBV6-5 | CASSSAGSYEQYF
TRBJ1-5 | TRBV27 | CASSFLQGGQPQHF
TRBJ1-1 | TRBV7-6 | CASSEGSENLPVGTEAFF
TRBJ2-7 | TRBV5-1 | CASSLFAQGATNEQYF
TRBJ2-1 | TRBV5-1 | CASLLGTGVGEQFF
TRBJ2-1 | TRBV5-5 | CASSGLAATYNEQFF
TRBJ2-7 | TRBV7-9 | CASSLDGEPYEQYF
TRBJ1-2 | TRBV15 | CATSPPDRVSGYTF
TRBJ1-1 | TRBV4-1 | CASSQVGGATEAFF
TRBJ1-3 | TRBV7-3 | CASSLTSAGSGNTIYF
TRBJ2-5 | TRBV9 | CASSVGTVETQYF
. | TRBV2 | CAGERDRFAYEQYF
TRBJ2-1 | TRBV5-1 | CASSLGRLAGIGSYNEQFF
TRBJ2-7 | TRBV10-3 | CAIGTGLVDEQYF